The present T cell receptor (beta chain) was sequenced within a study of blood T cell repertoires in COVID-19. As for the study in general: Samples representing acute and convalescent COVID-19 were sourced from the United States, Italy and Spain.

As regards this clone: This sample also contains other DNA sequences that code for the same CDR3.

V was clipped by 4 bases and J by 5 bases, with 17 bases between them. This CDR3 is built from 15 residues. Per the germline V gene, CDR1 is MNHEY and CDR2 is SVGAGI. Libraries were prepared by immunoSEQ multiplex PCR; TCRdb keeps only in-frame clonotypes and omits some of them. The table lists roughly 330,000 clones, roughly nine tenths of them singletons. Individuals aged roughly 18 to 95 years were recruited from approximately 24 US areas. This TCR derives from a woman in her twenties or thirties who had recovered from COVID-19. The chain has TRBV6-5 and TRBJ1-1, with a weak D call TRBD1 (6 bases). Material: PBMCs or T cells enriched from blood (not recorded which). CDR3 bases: TGTGCCAGCAGTTCCTACAGGGTGGGGGGGACTGAAGCTTTCTTT. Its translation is CASSSYRVGGTEAFF.